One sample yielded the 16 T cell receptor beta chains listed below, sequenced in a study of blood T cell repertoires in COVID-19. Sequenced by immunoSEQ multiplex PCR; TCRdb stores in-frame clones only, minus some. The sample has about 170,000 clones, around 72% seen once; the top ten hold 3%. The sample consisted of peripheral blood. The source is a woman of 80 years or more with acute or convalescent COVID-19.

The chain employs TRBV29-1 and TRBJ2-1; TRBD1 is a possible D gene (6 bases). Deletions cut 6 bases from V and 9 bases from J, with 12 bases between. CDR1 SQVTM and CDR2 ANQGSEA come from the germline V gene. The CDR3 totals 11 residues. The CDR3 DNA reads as TGCAGCGTCTACAGGGCTGGTGAGCAGTTCTTC. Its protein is CSVYRAGEQFF.

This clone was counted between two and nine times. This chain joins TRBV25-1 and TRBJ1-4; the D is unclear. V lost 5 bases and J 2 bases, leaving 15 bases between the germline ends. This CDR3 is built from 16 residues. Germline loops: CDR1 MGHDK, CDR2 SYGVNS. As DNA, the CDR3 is TGTGCCAGCAGTACTCCCCCGGGAGGGACTAATGAAAAACTGTTTTTT. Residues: CASSTPPGGTNEKLFF.

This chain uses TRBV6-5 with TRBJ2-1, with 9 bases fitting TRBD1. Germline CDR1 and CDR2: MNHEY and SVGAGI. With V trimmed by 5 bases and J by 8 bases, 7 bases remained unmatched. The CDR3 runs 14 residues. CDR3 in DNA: TGTGCCAGCAGTCAAACAGGGGGCTGGGATGAGCAGTTCTTC. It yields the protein CASSQTGGWDEQFF.

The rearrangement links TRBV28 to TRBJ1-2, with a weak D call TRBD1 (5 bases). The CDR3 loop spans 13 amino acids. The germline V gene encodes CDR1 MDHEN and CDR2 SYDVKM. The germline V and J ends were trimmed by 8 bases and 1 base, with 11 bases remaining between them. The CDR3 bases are TGTGCCAGCCAGACAGCTCTTAACTATGGCTACACCTTC. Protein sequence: CASQTALNYGYTF.

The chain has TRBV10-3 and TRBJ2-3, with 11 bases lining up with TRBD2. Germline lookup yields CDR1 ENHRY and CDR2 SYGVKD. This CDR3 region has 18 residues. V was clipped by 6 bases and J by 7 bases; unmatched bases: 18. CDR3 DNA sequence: TGTGCCATCAGCGACCATAGCGGGAGGGCCGCGGATTTGAATACGCAGTATTTT. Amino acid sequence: CAISDHSGRAADLNTQYF.

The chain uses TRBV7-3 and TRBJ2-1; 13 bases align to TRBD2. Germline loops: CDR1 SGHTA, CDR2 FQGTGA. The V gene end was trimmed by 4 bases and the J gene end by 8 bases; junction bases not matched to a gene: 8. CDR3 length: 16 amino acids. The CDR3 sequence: CASSSGLAGAIHEQFF. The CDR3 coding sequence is TGTGCCAGCAGCTCTGGACTAGCGGGAGCGATCCATGAGCAGTTCTTC.

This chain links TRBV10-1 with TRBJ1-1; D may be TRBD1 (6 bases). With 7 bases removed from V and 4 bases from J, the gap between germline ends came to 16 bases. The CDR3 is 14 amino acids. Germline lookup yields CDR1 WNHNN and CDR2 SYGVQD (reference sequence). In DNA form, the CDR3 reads TGCGCCAGCACTCCGACAGGATCGGGCACTGAAGCTTTCTTT. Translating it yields CASTPTGSGTEAFF.

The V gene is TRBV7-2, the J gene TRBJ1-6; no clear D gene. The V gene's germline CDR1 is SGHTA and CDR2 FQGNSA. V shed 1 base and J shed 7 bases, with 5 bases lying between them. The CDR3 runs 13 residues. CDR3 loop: CASSLVRNSPLHF. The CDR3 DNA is TGTGCCAGCAGCTTAGTTAGAAATTCACCCCTCCACTTT.

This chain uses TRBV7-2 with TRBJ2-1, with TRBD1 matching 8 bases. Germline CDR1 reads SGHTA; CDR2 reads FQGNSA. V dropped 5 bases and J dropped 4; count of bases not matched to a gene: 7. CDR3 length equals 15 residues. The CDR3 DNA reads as TGTGCCAGCAGCACCGACAGGGGATCTTACAATGAGCAGTTCTTC. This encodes CASSTDRGSYNEQFF.

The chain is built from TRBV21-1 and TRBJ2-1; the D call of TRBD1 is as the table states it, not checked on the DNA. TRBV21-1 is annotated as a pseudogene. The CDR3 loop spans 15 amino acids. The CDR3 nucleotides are TGTGCCAGCAGCAAAGGTAAGGACAGAGGGGATGAGCAGTTCTTC. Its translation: CASSKGKDRGDEQFF.

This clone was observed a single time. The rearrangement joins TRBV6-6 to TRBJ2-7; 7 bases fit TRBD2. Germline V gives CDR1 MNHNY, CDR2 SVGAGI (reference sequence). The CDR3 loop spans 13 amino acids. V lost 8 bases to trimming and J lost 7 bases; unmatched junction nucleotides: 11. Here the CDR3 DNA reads TGTGCCAGCCGAGTGCGGGAGAAGGGTGAGCAGTACTTC. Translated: CASRVREKGEQYF.

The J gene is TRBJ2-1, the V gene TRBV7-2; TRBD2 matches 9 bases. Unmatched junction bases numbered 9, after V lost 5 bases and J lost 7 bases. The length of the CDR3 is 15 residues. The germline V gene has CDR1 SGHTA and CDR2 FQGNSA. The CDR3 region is CASSTESGRWNEQFF. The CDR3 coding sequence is TGTGCCAGCAGCACGGAGAGCGGGAGGTGGAATGAGCAGTTCTTC.

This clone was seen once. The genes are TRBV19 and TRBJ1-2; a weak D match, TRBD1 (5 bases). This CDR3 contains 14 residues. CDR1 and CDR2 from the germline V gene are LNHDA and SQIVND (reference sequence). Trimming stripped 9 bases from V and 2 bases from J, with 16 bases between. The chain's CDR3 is CASRWGRENYGYTF. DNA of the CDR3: TGTGCCAGCCGCTGGGGCAGGGAAAACTATGGCTACACCTTC.

The CDR3 here is CATAVEDYGYTF. DNA of the CDR3: TGTGCCACCGCCGTAGAGGACTATGGCTACACCTTC. V usage is TRBV18 and J usage is TRBJ1-2; D remains unclear. V was cut by 10 bases and J by 3 bases, with 12 bases left in between. Germline V gives CDR1 KGHSH, CDR2 LQKENI. The CDR3 is 12 residues long.

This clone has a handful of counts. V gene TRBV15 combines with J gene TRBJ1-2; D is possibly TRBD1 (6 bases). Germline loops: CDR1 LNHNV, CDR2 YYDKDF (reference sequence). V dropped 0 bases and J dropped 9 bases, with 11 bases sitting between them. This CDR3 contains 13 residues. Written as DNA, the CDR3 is TGTGCCACCAGCAGAGATCCAGGGGAGAGCTACACCTTC. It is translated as CATSRDPGESYTF.

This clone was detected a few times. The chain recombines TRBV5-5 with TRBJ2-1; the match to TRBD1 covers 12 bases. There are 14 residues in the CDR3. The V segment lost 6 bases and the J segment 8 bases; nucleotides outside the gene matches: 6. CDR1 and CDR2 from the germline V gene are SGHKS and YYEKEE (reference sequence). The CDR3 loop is CASKGQGAGDEQFF. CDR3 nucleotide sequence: TGTGCCAGCAAGGGACAGGGGGCCGGCGATGAGCAGTTCTTC.